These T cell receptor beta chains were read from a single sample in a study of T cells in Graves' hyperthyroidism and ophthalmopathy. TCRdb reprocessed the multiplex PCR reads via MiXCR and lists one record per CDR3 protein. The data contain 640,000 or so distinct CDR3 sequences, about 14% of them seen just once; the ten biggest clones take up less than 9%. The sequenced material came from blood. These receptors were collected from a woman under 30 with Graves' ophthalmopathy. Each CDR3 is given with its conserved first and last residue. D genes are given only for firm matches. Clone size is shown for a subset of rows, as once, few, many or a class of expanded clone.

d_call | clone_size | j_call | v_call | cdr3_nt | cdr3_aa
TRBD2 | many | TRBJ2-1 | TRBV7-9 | TGTGCCAGCAGCCCAGGCAGGGAGGGTGAGCAGTTCTTC | CASSPGREGEQFF
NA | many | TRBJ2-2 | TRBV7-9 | TGTGCCAGCAGCTTAGCGGACATTGGGGACCGGGAGAGACTGTTTTTT | CASSLADIGDRERLFF
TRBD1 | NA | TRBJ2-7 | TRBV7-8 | TGTGCCAGCAGCTTAGGGGGTGGAAGACAGGGGACCTACGAGCAGTACTTC | CASSLGGGRQGTYEQYF
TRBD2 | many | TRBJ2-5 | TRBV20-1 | TGCAGTGCTAGAGGTCCTAGCGGGAGGCAAGAGACCCAGTACTTC | CSARGPSGRQETQYF
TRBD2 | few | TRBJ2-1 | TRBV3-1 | TGTGCCAGCAGCCAAGACCCCCCCCTGGGACTAGCGGGAGGACCCTACAATGAGCAGTTCTTC | CASSQDPPLGLAGGPYNEQFF
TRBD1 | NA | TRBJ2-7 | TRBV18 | TGTGCCAGCTCTCCCGGGACAGGGGGAGCATACGAGCAGTACTTC | CASSPGTGGAYEQYF
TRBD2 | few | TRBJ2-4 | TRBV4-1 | TGCGCCAGCAGCCAACCCCTAGCGGGAGGCCTAGCCAAAAACATTCAGTACTTC | CASSQPLAGGLAKNIQYF
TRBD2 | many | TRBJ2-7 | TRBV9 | TGTGCCAGCAGCGTAGTAGTCGATCGGACTAGCGGGAGGGGTGAGCAGTACTTC | CASSVVVDRTSGRGEQYF
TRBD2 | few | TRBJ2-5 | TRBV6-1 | TGTGCCAGCGGACTAGCGGGAGGGCAAGAGACCCAGTACTTC | CASGLAGGQETQYF
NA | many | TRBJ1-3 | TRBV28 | TGTGCCAGCAGTTCGGGGACCTCTGGAAACACCATATATTTT | CASSSGTSGNTIYF
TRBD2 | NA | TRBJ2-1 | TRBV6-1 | TGTGCCAGCAGTCCCCTAATGGGACTAGCGGGAGTGCCTGAGCAGTTCTTC | CASSPLMGLAGVPEQFF
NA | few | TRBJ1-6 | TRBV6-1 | TGTGCCAGCTGGAGAAGTGCAAATTCACCCCTCCACTTT | CASWRSANSPLHF
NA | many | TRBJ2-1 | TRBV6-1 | TGTGCCAGCAGTCCCCAAGGACAGACACAGGAGCAGTTCTTC | CASSPQGQTQEQFF
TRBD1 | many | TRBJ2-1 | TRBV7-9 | TGTGCCAGCAGCCCAACCCCGGGACAGGGGGTACTCAATGAGCAGTTCTTC | CASSPTPGQGVLNEQFF
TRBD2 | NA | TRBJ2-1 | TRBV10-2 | TGCGCCAGCGCCGACTACGGACTAGCGGGATTCTACAATGAGCAGCTCTTC | CASADYGLAGFYNEQLF
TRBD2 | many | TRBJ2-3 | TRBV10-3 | TGTGCCATCAGTGACGCGGGGGGCAGCACAGATACGCAGTATTTT | CAISDAGGSTDTQYF
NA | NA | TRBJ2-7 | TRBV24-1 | TGTGCCACCAGTGACCCCCAGTGGGGCTACGGTGGCGAGCAGTACTTC | CATSDPQWGYGGEQYF
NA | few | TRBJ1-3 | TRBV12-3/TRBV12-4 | TGTGCCAGCAGTTTGGGGGTGATAGACACCATATATTTT | CASSLGVIDTIYF
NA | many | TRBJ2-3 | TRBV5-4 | TGTGCCAGCAGCTTGGAGGATCGCACGCAGTATTTT | CASSLEDRTQYF
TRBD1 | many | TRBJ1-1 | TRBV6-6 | TGTGCCAGCAGTTACTCGGGACAGGGGATCGGACTGAACACTGAAGCTTTCTTT | CASSYSGQGIGLNTEAFF
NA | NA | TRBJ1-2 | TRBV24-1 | TGTGCCACCGGGGACGCCTATGGCTACACCTTC | CATGDAYGYTF
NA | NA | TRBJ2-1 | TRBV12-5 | TGTGCTAGTGGCCCCCCAGTTGCGCAAAGAGGGGCTGAGCAGTTCTTC | CASGPPVAQRGAEQFF
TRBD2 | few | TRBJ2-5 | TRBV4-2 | TGTGCCTGCAGCCAAGGGAGGGGAGAGACCCAGTACTTC | CACSQGRGETQYF
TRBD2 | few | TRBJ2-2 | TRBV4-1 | TGCGCCAGCAATGTACGGCTAGCGGGAGACGGGGAGCTGTTTTTT | CASNVRLAGDGELFF